The 18 T cell receptor beta chains in this list originate from one sample, sequenced in a study of beta chain features in type 1 diabetes listed by TCRdb under 2018. The library was obtained by the immunoSEQ multiplex PCR assay. The entire isolated RNA was reverse transcribed using the High Capacity cDNA Reverse Transcription Kit, and thus expressed TCRB transcripts were sequenced. TCRdb re-hosts the immuneACCESS table, in-frame sequences only. Its copies lack some clones; in the studies checked, an unresolved V gene accounts for under half of them, and the cause for the rest is not known. This sample has nearly 350,000 clones in its table, and approximately 8% of those were observed once. Around 0.44% of the sample is taken by the ten largest. The sample taken for sequencing was central memory CD4+ T cells from blood. The origin of the receptors is a woman aged 18-29 years in good health.

This clone was counted between two and nine times. The rearrangement links TRBV5-1 to TRBJ1-5; a possible D gene is TRBD1 (5 bases). V gave up 4 bases and J gave up 0 bases, with 11 bases separating them. The length of the CDR3 is 15 residues. CDR1 is SGHRS, CDR2 YFSETQ, per germline. The CDR3: CASSPGGISNQPQHF. The CDR3 region has the DNA TGCGCCAGCAGCCCCGGGGGGATTAGCAATCAGCCCCAGCATTTT.

The rearrangement uses TRBV19 and TRBJ2-1; 8 bases fit TRBD1. This CDR3 is built from 19 residues. Germline CDR1 LNHDA, CDR2 SQIVND (reference sequence). The V gene end was trimmed by 0 bases and the J gene end by 5 bases; junction bases not matched to a gene: 15. CDR3 in DNA: TGTGCCAGTAGTATAGATCTTATGGGATGGGGGACAGGAAACAATGAGCAGTTCTTC. Translating gives CASSIDLMGWGTGNNEQFF.

The rearrangement uses TRBV11-2 and TRBJ1-3, with a weak D call TRBD1 (6 bases). With 0 bases removed from V and 9 bases from J, the gap between germline ends came to 15 bases. The germline CDR1 and CDR2 sequences are SGHAT and FQNNGV. The CDR3 sequence is 15 residues long. As DNA, the CDR3 is TGTGCCAGCAGCTTAGAGGGGGGCGCGGTTGGCACCATATATTTT. Encoded protein: CASSLEGGAVGTIYF. The complete variable domain, with remaining parts taken from reference TRBV11-2 and TRBJ1-3, reads EAGVAQSPRYKIIEKRQSVAFWCNPISGHATLYWYQQILGQGPKLLIQFQNNGVVDDSQLPKDRFSAERLKGVDSTLKIQPAKLEDSAVYLCASSLEGGAVGTIYFGEGSWLTVV.

This clone was detected only a few times. The chain combines TRBV18 with TRBJ2-7; 14 nucleotides agree with TRBD2. V lost 4 bases to trimming and J lost 3 bases; unmatched junction nucleotides: 5. The CDR3 covers 16 residues. Per the germline V gene, CDR1 is KGHSH and CDR2 is LQKENI. CDR3 nucleotide sequence: TGTGCCAGCTCACAATCCGGGACTAGCGGGAGCTACGAGCAGTACTTC. The encoded protein is CASSQSGTSGSYEQYF. The entire variable domain, with the rest obtained from reference TRBV18 and TRBJ2-7, is as follows: NAGVMQNPRHLVRRRGQEARLRCSPMKGHSHVYWYRQLPEEGLKFMVYLQKENIIDESGMPKERFSAEFPKEGPSILRIQQVVRGDSAAYFCASSQSGTSGSYEQYFGPGTRLTVT.

The chain links TRBV5-1 to TRBJ2-5, with 13 bases aligning to TRBD2. The V gene's germline CDR1 is SGHRS and CDR2 YFSETQ. The CDR3 extends over 15 amino acids. J gave up 5 bases and V 4 bases, and 5 bases lay outside the gene matches. For the CDR3, the DNA is TGCGCCAGCAGCCCAGGGACTAGCGGGACGGAGACCCAGTACTTC. It yields the protein CASSPGTSGTETQYF.

The rearrangement links TRBV25-1 to TRBJ2-1; D gene uncertain. CDR1 and CDR2 (germline): MGHDK, SYGVNS. Trimming removed 8 bases from V and 8 bases from J, with 10 bases in between. The CDR3 runs to 11 residues. CDR3 residues: CASRRRDEQFF. The DNA of the CDR3 is TGTGCCAGCCGCCGTAGGGATGAGCAGTTCTTC. Full variable domain (missing parts from reference TRBV25-1 and TRBJ2-1): EADIYQTPRYLVIGTGKKITLECSQTMGHDKMYWYQQDPGMELHLIHYSYGVNSTEKGDLSSESTVSRIRTEHFPLTLESARPSHTSQYLCASRRRDEQFFGPGTRLTVL.

This clone was observed a single time. The chain combines TRBV7-3 with TRBJ1-2; 8 bases agree with TRBD1. The CDR3 is 13 residues long. Germline V gene lookup returns CDR1 SGHTA and CDR2 FQGTGA. V gave up 6 bases and J gave up 8 bases; unmatched junction bases: 8. This chain's CDR3 is CASSPGQGFGYTF. The CDR3 DNA reads TGTGCCAGCAGTCCCGGACAGGGCTTCGGCTACACCTTC.

The chain uses TRBV19 and TRBJ2-1, with 10 bases matching TRBD2. The CDR3 consists of 13 residues. J lost 6 bases, V lost 6 bases, and 2 bases had no gene match. CDR1 LNHDA and CDR2 SQIVND come from the germline V gene (reference sequence). The CDR3 region has the DNA TGTGCCAGTAGACTAGCGGGAAGCAATGAGCAGTTCTTC. This codes for CASRLAGSNEQFF.

For this clone: This sample also contains other DNA sequences that code for the same CDR3. This chain links TRBV28 with TRBJ1-2; TRBD1 might be the D (6 bases). CDR3 length: 12 amino acids. Trimming stripped 6 bases from V and 5 bases from J, with 10 bases between. Germline-derived CDR1 and CDR2 are MDHEN and SYDVKM. CDR3 amino acids: CASSPTGYGYTF. DNA for the CDR3: TGTGCCAGCAGCCCTACAGGGTATGGCTACACCTTC.

This clone turned up a few times. The rearrangement links TRBV11-2 to TRBJ2-2, with D maybe TRBD1 (6 bases). The CDR3 length is 15 residues. The germline V gene encodes CDR1 SGHAT and CDR2 FQNNGV. V was cut by 5 bases and J by 4 bases, with 14 bases left in between. The CDR3 bases are TGTGCCAGCAGCCCCCAGGGGCCATCCACCGGGGAGCTGTTTTTT. It encodes CASSPQGPSTGELFF.

This clone was seen repeatedly, ten times or more. This chain uses TRBV10-3 with TRBJ2-2, with D possibly TRBD1 on 6 matching bases. The CDR3 length is 14 residues. Germline CDR1 is ENHRY and CDR2 is SYGVKD. Trimming stripped 7 bases from V and 0 bases from J, with 9 bases between. The CDR3 DNA is TGTGCCATCACCCGGACAGCGAACACCGGGGAGCTGTTTTTT. Translating it yields CAITRTANTGELFF.

This rearrangement joins TRBV29-1 to TRBJ1-2; D is perhaps TRBD1 (6 bases). V was trimmed by 1 base and J by 6 bases, leaving 15 bases between them. Germline CDR1 reads SQVTM; CDR2 reads ANQGSEA. The CDR3 is 14 residues long. The CDR3 here is CSVEGGATVNGYTF. The CDR3 nucleotides read TGCAGCGTTGAAGGGGGGGCGACGGTGAATGGCTACACCTTC.

CDR3 in amino acids: CASSFRESTDTQYF. DNA for the CDR3: TGTGCCAGCAGCTTTCGGGAGAGCACAGATACGCAGTATTTT. The V and J genes are TRBV7-8 and TRBJ2-3; D might be TRBD2 (6 bases). The germline V gene has CDR1 SGHVS and CDR2 FQNEAQ. The CDR3 consists of 14 residues. Trimming shortened V by 3 bases and J by 0 bases, and 7 bases separated the two germline ends.

Ten or more counts support this clone. The genes are TRBV10-3 and TRBJ2-1; possible D gene TRBD1, 5 bases. Germline assignment: CDR1 ENHRY and CDR2 SYGVKD. Between the trimmed V and J ends, which lost 4 bases and 7 bases, there was a span of 17 bases. The CDR3 loop spans 15 amino acids. The CDR3 nucleotides read TGTGCCATCAGTGTGTTCAGGGCTAGGGATAATGAGCAGTTCTTC. Its translation is CAISVFRARDNEQFF.

This clone has more than one count but fewer than ten. This chain uses TRBV6-5 with TRBJ1-5; TRBD1 aligns across 7 bases. The length of the CDR3 is 14 residues. The V gene's germline CDR1 is MNHEY and CDR2 SVGAGI. Losses at the gene ends were 6 bases for V and 10 bases for J; bases not matched to a gene: 12. The CDR3 protein is CASRDRTSSFPQHF. CDR3 sequence (DNA): TGTGCCAGCAGGGACAGGACATCCTCCTTCCCCCAGCATTTT.

This clone was seen ten or more times. The chain combines TRBV7-2 with TRBJ2-3, with 11 bases matching TRBD2. CDR3 size: 16 residues. V gave up 3 bases and J gave up 1 base; unmatched junction bases: 3. CDR1 and CDR2 from the germline V gene are SGHTA and FQGNSA. The CDR3 DNA follows: TGTGCCAGCAGCTTTAGACTAGCGGGACGCACAGATACGCAGTATTTT. It yields the protein CASSFRLAGRTDTQYF.

The chain is built from TRBV6-1 and TRBJ2-7; the D gene is possibly TRBD1 (6 bases). Germline CDR1 and CDR2: MNHNS and SASEGT. The CDR3 is made up of 13 amino acids. Between the trimmed V and J ends, which lost 3 bases and 4 bases, there was a span of 10 bases. The CDR3 DNA reads as TGTGCCAGCAGTGACCAAACAGGGTACGAGCAGTACTTC. Translation gives CASSDQTGYEQYF.

The table lists this clone with a few counts. The chain couples TRBV27 to TRBJ2-5; 11 bases are a match to TRBD2. The V and J ends lost 6 bases and 5 bases, in that order; junction bases with no gene match: 17. The CDR3 runs 18 residues. Germline loops: CDR1 MNHEY, CDR2 SMNVEV (reference sequence). The CDR3 reads CASSFYPLSGRAAETQYF. The CDR3, as DNA: TGTGCCAGCAGCTTCTACCCGCTTAGCGGGAGGGCGGCGGAGACCCAGTACTTC.